One sample yielded the 19 T cell receptor beta chains listed below, sequenced in a study of T cell responses to AZD1222 COVID-19 vaccine. The data were produced by immunoSEQ multiplex PCR, yet TCRdb's version contains in-frame clones alone and is incomplete. The sample has about 120,000 clones, 90% to 95% seen once. This specimen consisted of peripheral blood, obtained 28 days after the second AZD1222 dose. Receptors were obtained from an adult who received the AZD1222 COVID-19 vaccine.

The chain employs TRBV5-1 and TRBJ2-7, with TRBD2 matching over 9 bases. The CDR3 consists of 15 residues. Trimming took 1 base from V and 2 from J; bases not matched to a gene: 4. Germline V gene sequence: CDR1 SGHRS, CDR2 YFSETQ. This chain's CDR3 is CASSLQGLAPYEQYF. CDR3 nucleotides: TGCGCCAGCAGCTTGCAGGGACTAGCACCCTACGAGCAGTACTTC.

This clone has a single count. The V and J genes are TRBV19 and TRBJ2-3; 8 bases fit TRBD2. Looked up from germline, CDR1 is LNHDA and CDR2 is SQIVND (reference sequence). This CDR3 is 14 amino acids long. The V gene end was trimmed by 6 bases and the J gene end by 6 bases; junction bases not matched to a gene: 8. CDR3 sequence (DNA): TGTGCCAGTAGGGACGGGGGGGCCGTGGATACGCAGTATTTT. Translation gives CASRDGGAVDTQYF.

The CDR3 reads CASSDTRNTEAFF. CDR3 DNA: TGTGCCAGCAGTGACACTAGGAACACTGAAGCTTTCTTT. The V and J genes are TRBV6-6 and TRBJ1-1; no reliable D call. The CDR3 is made up of 13 amino acids. V gave up 5 bases and J gave up 1 base, with 8 bases separating them. CDR1 and CDR2 (germline): MNHNY, SVGAGI (reference sequence).

The V and J genes are TRBV6-2 or TRBV6-3 and TRBJ2-1; perhaps TRBD1 as D (6 bases). V lost 2 bases and J lost 7, with 15 bases in between. The CDR3 has 15 amino acids. From germline, CDR1 is MNHEY and CDR2 SVGEGT. The DNA for the CDR3 is TGTGCCAGCAGTTACAACAGGGAATTTGTAAATGAGCAGTTCTTC. Amino acid sequence: CASSYNREFVNEQFF.

The chain combines TRBV7-9 with TRBJ2-5, with D perhaps matching TRBD1 or TRBD2 (5 bases each). Per germline, CDR1 SEHNR and CDR2 FQNEAQ (reference sequence). The CDR3 covers 14 residues. V was shortened by 4 bases and J by 3 bases, with 12 bases between the two germline ends. The CDR3 reads CASSSPGGKETQYF. CDR3 in DNA: TGTGCCAGCAGCTCCCCTGGGGGAAAAGAGACCCAGTACTTC. The full variable domain, completed using reference TRBV7-9 and TRBJ2-5, is DTGVSQNPRHKITKRGQNVTFRCDPISEHNRLYWYRQTLGQGPEFLTYFQNEAQLEKSRLLSDRFSAERPKGSFSTLEIQRTEQGDSAMYLCASSSPGGKETQYFGPGTRLLVL.

CDR3 region: CASSEQHSDPQHF. CDR3 DNA sequence: TGCGCCAGCAGTGAACAGCATTCGGATCCCCAGCATTTT. V and J are TRBV10-2 and TRBJ1-5; no definite D call. The germline CDR1 and CDR2 sequences are WSHSY and SAAADI. CDR3 size: 13 residues. Trimming pared 3 bases from V and 10 bases from J, leaving 13 bases between.

The chain combines TRBV19 with TRBJ2-1; D not resolved. This CDR3 is built from 12 residues. Per the germline V gene, CDR1 is LNHDA and CDR2 is SQIVND (reference sequence). V was cut by 5 bases and J by 4 bases, with 6 bases left in between. The CDR3 DNA follows: TGTGCCAGTAGTCCCTTGTACAATGAGCAGTTCTTC. Its protein is CASSPLYNEQFF.

This chain joins TRBV6-2 or TRBV6-3 and TRBJ1-2; D remains ambiguous. CDR3 length equals 15 residues. Per germline, CDR1 MNHEY and CDR2 SVGEGT. The V end lost 1 base, the J end lost 1 base, and 10 bases lay between the germline ends. The CDR3 loop is CASSYWARNNYGYTF. In DNA, the CDR3 is TGTGCCAGCAGTTACTGGGCCAGGAATAACTATGGCTACACCTTC.

The chain has TRBV4-3 and TRBJ1-2; tentatively, D is TRBD1 (5 bases). Germline loops: CDR1 LGHNA, CDR2 YSLEER. V was cut by 0 bases and J by 5 bases, with 19 bases left in between. The CDR3 runs 17 residues. CDR3 DNA: TGCGCCAGCAGCCAAGATCTATCACGAGGGGCCATATATGGCTACACCTTC. Translated, it gives CASSQDLSRGAIYGYTF.

The chain joins TRBV9 to TRBJ2-2, with TRBD1 matching 7 bases. The germline V gene encodes CDR1 SGDLS and CDR2 YYNGEE. The CDR3 consists of 16 residues. V was pared by 4 bases and J by 7 bases, with 13 bases of the junction left unmatched. The CDR3 sequence: CASSPRQGTTGGELFF. CDR3 in DNA: TGTGCCAGCAGCCCCAGACAGGGTACTACGGGCGGGGAGCTGTTTTTT.

The V gene is TRBV5-6, the J gene TRBJ2-1, with 7 bases fitting TRBD2. CDR1 is SGHDT and CDR2 is YYEEEE in the germline V gene. V gave up 4 bases and J gave up 3 bases; unmatched junction bases: 13. This CDR3 is 17 amino acids long. The CDR3 protein is CASSPPGAGSLYNEQFF. The DNA for the CDR3 is TGTGCCAGCAGCCCTCCGGGAGCGGGGTCCCTCTACAATGAGCAGTTCTTC.

The chain recombines TRBV18 with TRBJ1-1; 8 bases align to TRBD1. Germline V CDR1 and CDR2: KGHSH, LQKENI. Trimming removed 3 bases from V and 0 bases from J; junction bases left unmatched: 9. The CDR3 runs to 17 residues. CDR3 DNA: TGTGCCAGCTCACCCACGACAGGGGTAGTTGTGAACACTGAAGCTTTCTTT. It translates to CASSPTTGVVVNTEAFF.

The chain combines TRBV18 with TRBJ2-1; D remains unclear. Trimming took 4 bases from V and 5 from J, leaving 3 bases between them. Germline lookup yields CDR1 KGHSH and CDR2 LQKENI. The CDR3 runs 11 residues. CDR3 amino acids: CASSRDNEQFF. As DNA, the CDR3 is TGTGCCAGCTCACGCGACAATGAGCAGTTCTTC. The whole variable domain, remainder taken from reference TRBV18 and TRBJ2-1, is NAGVMQNPRHLVRRRGQEARLRCSPMKGHSHVYWYRQLPEEGLKFMVYLQKENIIDESGMPKERFSAEFPKEGPSILRIQQVVRGDSAAYFCASSRDNEQFFGPGTRLTVL.

For the CDR3, the DNA is TGTGCCCGGGGGGGGAGATCGGATACGCAGTATTTT. Translating gives CARGGRSDTQYF. The chain is built from TRBV30 and TRBJ2-3; 8 bases line up with TRBD2. The germline V gene encodes CDR1 GTSNPN and CDR2 SVGIG (reference sequence). The ends lost 8 bases at V and 6 bases at J; junction bases unmatched: 7. The CDR3 is 12 amino acids.

The gene calls are TRBV5-1 and TRBJ2-5; 8 positions agree with TRBD2. The CDR3 spans 18 residues. Trimming took 0 bases from V and 1 from J; bases not matched to a gene: 11. Germline CDR1 is SGHRS and CDR2 is YFSETQ. This CDR3 reads CASSLEVRGAWGQETQYF. CDR3 DNA sequence: TGCGCCAGCAGCTTGGAAGTGCGGGGGGCCTGGGGCCAAGAGACCCAGTACTTC.

The gene calls are TRBV6-5 and TRBJ2-7, with D possibly being TRBD2 (6 bases). The CDR3 runs to 15 residues. Between the trimmed V and J ends, which lost 0 bases and 0 bases, there was a span of 9 bases. Germline V lookup: CDR1 MNHEY, CDR2 SVGAGI. The chain's CDR3 is CASSYSEGTSYEQYF. The CDR3 bases are TGTGCCAGCAGTTACTCGGAGGGAACCTCCTACGAGCAGTACTTC.

This clone was detected only a few times. The chain couples TRBV11-2 to TRBJ1-1; TRBD1 matches at 9 bases. CDR1 is SGHAT, CDR2 FQNNGV, per germline. The V and J ends lost 4 bases and 4 bases, in that order; junction bases with no gene match: 4. CDR3 length: 14 residues. The CDR3 nucleotides are TGTGCCAGCAGCTGGGGACAGGGACTCACTGAAGCTTTCTTT. Translated, it gives CASSWGQGLTEAFF. Supplemented by reference TRBV11-2 and TRBJ1-1, the full variable domain reads EAGVAQSPRYKIIEKRQSVAFWCNPISGHATLYWYQQILGQGPKLLIQFQNNGVVDDSQLPKDRFSAERLKGVDSTLKIQPAKLEDSAVYLCASSWGQGLTEAFFGQGTRLTVV.

CDR3 DNA sequence: TGTGCCAGCAGTTACACAGGGGAACAGCCCCAGCATTTT. This gives the protein CASSYTGEQPQHF. The chain has TRBV6-5 and TRBJ1-5; 7 bases line up with TRBD1. This CDR3 comprises 13 residues. Trimming at V came to 2 bases and at J to 7 bases, leaving 2 bases not matched to a gene. Germline V gene lookup returns CDR1 MNHEY and CDR2 SVGAGI.

The rearrangement uses TRBV2 and TRBJ1-5; D unclear. Germline CDR1 and CDR2: SNHLY and FYNNEI. This CDR3 is built from 15 residues. Trimming removed 7 bases from V and 4 bases from J, with 17 bases in between. Here the CDR3 DNA reads TGTGCCAGCACCCCGACGGGTCTCTTAAATCAGCCCCAGCATTTT. Protein product: CASTPTGLLNQPQHF. The variable domain in full, completed from reference TRBV2 and TRBJ1-5, reads EPEVTQTPSHQVTQMGQEVILRCVPISNHLYFYWYRQILGQKVEFLVSFYNNEISEKSEIFDDQFSVERPDGSNFTLKIRSTKLEDSAMYFCASTPTGLLNQPQHFGDGTRLSIL.